One and the same sample provided the 14 T cell receptor beta chains below, sequenced in a study of cytomegalovirus exposure and HLA in healthy donors. PCR was performed using 60 Vbeta and 13 Jbeta primers. Clones were sequenced by immunoSEQ multiplex PCR, and TCRdb holds only the in-frame ones, with some missing. The sample includes roughly 100,000 clones, approximately 80% of them seen just once. Material for sequencing was PBMCs. Source of these receptors: a male donor in good health and CMV-seronegative.

There are a few counts of this clone. The V gene is TRBV7-2, the J gene TRBJ2-6; D perhaps matches TRBD2 (6 bases). V lost 4 bases, J lost 2 bases, and 18 bases lay in between. In germline, CDR1 is SGHTA, CDR2 FQGNSA. This CDR3 has 18 amino acids. This CDR3 is CASSSIGLGGTGANVLTF. CDR3 DNA: TGTGCCAGCAGCTCCATCGGACTCGGGGGAACTGGGGCCAACGTCCTGACTTTC.

The CDR3 reads CASSLGLAGVGDTQYF. The CDR3 DNA sequence: TGTGCCAGCAGTTTGGGACTAGCGGGAGTAGGAGATACGCAGTATTTT. The chain has TRBV7-9 and TRBJ2-3; the match to TRBD2 covers 14 bases. The junction had 7 bases not matched to a gene; V was cut back by 6 bases and J by 5 bases. The CDR3 length is 16 residues. Germline V gene lookup returns CDR1 SEHNR and CDR2 FQNEAQ (reference sequence).

The genes are TRBV11-3 and TRBJ2-3, with TRBD2 matching 7 bases. The CDR3 is made up of 13 amino acids. Unmatched junction bases numbered 4, after V lost 10 bases and J lost 0 bases. Germline V gene lookup returns CDR1 SGHNT and CDR2 YENEEA. CDR3 bases: TGTGCCACCCGAGCGGGGAGCACAGATACGCAGTATTTT. It yields the protein CATRAGSTDTQYF. The full variable domain, in which reference TRBV11-3 and TRBJ2-3 provide the parts outside the CDR3, is EAGVVQSPRYKIIEKKQPVAFWCNPISGHNTLYWYLQNLGQGPELLIRYENEEAVDDSQLPKDRFSAERLKGVDSTLKIQPAELGDSAVYLCATRAGSTDTQYFGPGTRLTVL.

The V gene is TRBV5-4, the J gene TRBJ2-5; 7 bases are shared with TRBD2. Germline V gene data show CDR1 as SGHNT and CDR2 as YYREEE (reference sequence). J lost 6 bases, V lost 0 bases, and 8 bases had no gene match. The CDR3 is 15 residues long. CDR3 DNA: TGTGCCAGCAGCTTGGGATGGGCGGGAGCCAAGACCCAGTACTTC. It translates to CASSLGWAGAKTQYF. Looking up the rest from reference TRBV5-4 and TRBJ2-5 gives the full variable domain: ETGVTQSPTHLIKTRGQQVTLRCSSQSGHNTVSWYQQALGQGPQFIFQYYREEENGRGNFPPRFSGLQFPNYSSELNVNALELDDSALYLCASSLGWAGAKTQYFGPGTRLLVL.

This sequence joins TRBV29-1 and TRBJ2-5; the D gene is possibly TRBD2 (6 bases). The DNA end lines up better with TRBJ2-7; the J call may be wrong. The CDR3 spans 12 residues. The germline CDR1 and CDR2 sequences are SQVTM and ANQGSEA. The CDR3 coding sequence is TGCAGCGTTGAACACGGGAGCTACGAGCAGTACTTC. Its translation is CSVEHGSYEQYF.

The chain combines TRBV6-1 with TRBJ1-5; possibly TRBD1 for D (5 bases). CDR3 size: 13 residues. Germline lookup yields CDR1 MNHNS and CDR2 SASEGT. The germline V and J ends were trimmed by 6 bases and 4 bases, with 10 bases remaining between them. CDR3 sequence: CASRLGGNQPQHF. DNA of the CDR3: TGTGCCAGCAGACTCGGGGGGAATCAGCCCCAGCATTTT.

This chain links TRBV30 with TRBJ2-7; 13 bases match TRBD2. This CDR3 is 18 amino acids long. The trim removed 3 bases at V and 7 bases at J, leaving 18 bases unmatched. Germline V lookup: CDR1 GTSNPN, CDR2 SVGIG (reference sequence). CDR3 nucleotides: TGTGCCTGGAGGCCCAACCTCGGACTAGCGGGAGTGGTAGGAGAGCAGTACTTC. As protein: CAWRPNLGLAGVVGEQYF. The full variable domain, with the rest looked up from reference TRBV30 and TRBJ2-7, is SQTIHQWPATLVQPVGSPLSLECTVEGTSNPNLYWYRQAAGRGLQLLFYSVGIGQISSEVPQNLSASRPQDRQFILSSKKLLLSDSGFYLCAWRPNLGLAGVVGEQYFGPGTRLTVT.

This sequence joins TRBV27 and TRBJ1-2; TRBD1 agrees at 7 bases. In germline, CDR1 is MNHEY, CDR2 SMNVEV (reference sequence). The J segment lost 4 bases and the V segment lost 6 bases, leaving 8 bases of the junction unmatched. CDR3 length: 14 amino acids. The DNA for the CDR3 is TGTGCCAGCAGCCTGACAGGGTCCGCCTATGGCTACACCTTC. It specifies CASSLTGSAYGYTF.

The V call is TRBV19, the J call TRBJ1-1; a weak D match, TRBD1 (6 bases). V lost 5 bases and J 7 bases, leaving 8 bases between the germline ends. The CDR3 sequence is 11 residues long. Germline assignment: CDR1 LNHDA and CDR2 SQIVND (reference sequence). The CDR3 loop is CASSQGIEAFF. The CDR3 coding sequence is TGTGCCAGTAGTCAGGGGATTGAAGCTTTCTTT.

V usage is TRBV27 and J usage is TRBJ2-5; 7 bases match TRBD2. Germline V CDR1 and CDR2: MNHEY, SMNVEV (reference sequence). The ends lost 0 bases at V and 2 bases at J; junction bases unmatched: 6. The CDR3 extends over 16 amino acids. The CDR3, as DNA: TGTGCCAGCAGTTTATCCCTCGGGAGGAGGCAAGAGACCCAGTACTTC. It specifies CASSLSLGRRQETQYF.

The table lists this clone with a few counts. V usage is TRBV4-3 and J usage is TRBJ1-1, with 7 bases lining up with TRBD1. Per the germline V gene, CDR1 is LGHNA and CDR2 is YSLEER. Trimming removed 1 base from V and 10 bases from J; junction bases left unmatched: 3. The CDR3 has 12 amino acids. CDR3 nucleotides: TGCGCCAGCAGCCAAGCAGGGGGAGCAGCTTTCTTT. The encoded protein is CASSQAGGAAFF.

This clone was observed a few times. This chain joins TRBV6-4 and TRBJ2-5; 7 nucleotides line up with TRBD2. This CDR3 is 15 amino acids long. Germline V lookup: CDR1 MRHNA, CDR2 SNTAGT. The trim removed 2 bases at V and 4 bases at J, leaving 7 bases unmatched. The CDR3 DNA is TGTGCCAGCAGTGACAGTGCGGGAGAAAGAGAGACCCAGTACTTC. Amino acids: CASSDSAGERETQYF.

The V gene is TRBV2, the J gene TRBJ2-5; 16 nucleotides line up with TRBD2. The germline V gene has CDR1 SNHLY and CDR2 FYNNEI. J gave up 5 bases and V 6 bases, and 12 bases lay outside the gene matches. The CDR3 extends over 18 amino acids. The CDR3 coding sequence is TGTGCCAGCAGAGCTCCCGGGACTAGCGGGAGGGCCGTCGAGACCCAGTACTTC. Amino acids: CASRAPGTSGRAVETQYF.

CDR3 coding DNA: TGCGCCAGCAGCCCGGGACTAGGGGGTTACGAGCAGTACTTC. It codes for CASSPGLGGYEQYF. V and J are TRBV4-3 and TRBJ2-7, with 8 bases that match TRBD2. CDR1 LGHNA and CDR2 YSLEER come from the germline V gene. Trimming at V came to 4 bases and at J to 4 bases, leaving 6 bases not matched to a gene. The CDR3 is made up of 14 amino acids.